A single count supports the clone carrying this T cell receptor (beta chain). The data stem from a study of blood T cell repertoires in COVID-19. Study at large: PBMCs, B-cell-depleted T cells, or T cells provided the cDNA or gDNA that made up the material.

Authors' analysis steps: Using reference gene primer amplification, nucleated cell counts were estimated. The protocol was immunoSEQ multiplex PCR, while the TCRdb copy is restricted to in-frame clones and leaves out a portion. V, J and clone size were drawn from that table, and D and trimming were deduced from the DNA. The sample lists hundreds of thousands of clones, around 85% occurring once. This receptor was taken from a woman in her forties or fifties in a cohort exposed to, infected with or recovered from COVID-19 (not recorded which). Sequencing was performed on PBMCs or T cells enriched from blood (not recorded which).

The CDR3 nucleotides are TGTGCCAGCAGCTTACAGGGGGCCACTAACTATGGCTACACCTTC. This gives the protein CASSLQGATNYGYTF. This chain connects TRBV7-8 to TRBJ1-2; 8 nucleotides line up with TRBD1. The CDR3 is 15 amino acids. With V trimmed by 2 bases and J by 0 bases, 2 bases remained unmatched. Germline CDR1 and CDR2: SGHVS and FQNEAQ. Together with reference TRBV7-8 and TRBJ1-2, the CDR3 gives the full variable domain: GAGVSQSPRYKVAKRGQDVALRCDPISGHVSLFWYQQALGQGPEFLTYFQNEAQLDKSGLPSDRFFAERPEGSVSTLKIQRTQQEDSAVYLCASSLQGATNYGYTFGSGTRLTVV.